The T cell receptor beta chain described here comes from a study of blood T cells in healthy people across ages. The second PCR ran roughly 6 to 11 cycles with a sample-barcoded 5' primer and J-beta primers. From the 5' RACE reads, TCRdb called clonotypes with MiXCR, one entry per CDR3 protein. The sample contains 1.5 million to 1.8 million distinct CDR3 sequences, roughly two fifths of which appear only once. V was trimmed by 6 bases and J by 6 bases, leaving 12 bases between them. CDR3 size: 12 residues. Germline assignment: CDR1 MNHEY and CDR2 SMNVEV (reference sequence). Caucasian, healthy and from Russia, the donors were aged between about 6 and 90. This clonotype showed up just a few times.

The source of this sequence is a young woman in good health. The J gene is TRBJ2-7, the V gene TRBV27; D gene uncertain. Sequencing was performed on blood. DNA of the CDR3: TGTGCCAGCAGCTATAGCAAGGGCGAGCAGTACTTC. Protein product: CASSYSKGEQYF.